This TCR beta chain was identified in a study of regulatory T cells in long-lasting Graves disease. Study-wide results and caveats: Persistent cases favored TRBV28, TRBJ1-2 and TRBJ2-5. Persistent Graves' cases showed lower TCR diversity than newly diagnosed cases.

Indicated time point: persistent/refractory GD, antithyroid drugs over 5 years with positive TRAb. PBMC-derived RNA was used for the TCR library. Libraries of TCR beta came from iRepertoire HTBI primers plus Arm-PCR of CDR3 regions. TCRdb used MiXCR to reprocess the multiplex PCR reads, holding one entry per CDR3 protein. The sample holds over 350,000 distinct CDR3 sequences, around 20% seen once. There are 18 residues in the CDR3. Per the germline V gene, CDR1 is MDHEN and CDR2 is SYDVKM. The germline V and J ends were trimmed by 1 base and 13 bases, with 28 bases remaining between them. The table lists this clonotype with many counts. Its antigen is currently unknown.

The chain carries TRBV28 and TRBJ2-2; D is possibly TRBD1 (6 bases). Sample: peripheral blood mononuclear cells (PBMCs), taken when the disease was refractory, from a patient treated with antithyroid drugs. The clonotype comes from a female donor with Graves disease. DNA for the CDR3: TGTGCCAGCAGTTTATCTCAGGGGATGGGTAGTACGGATGGTCGGCTGTTTTTT. This codes for CASSLSQGMGSTDGRLFF.